Shown below are 27 T cell receptor beta chains from a single sample sequenced in a study of T cell responses to AZD1222 COVID-19 vaccine. Only in-frame clones appear in the TCRdb table, and some are missing; sequencing was by immunoSEQ multiplex PCR. The sample yields under 140,000 clones, around 90% seen once. Specimen: peripheral blood, collected 28 days after the second AZD1222 dose. These receptors all stem from an adult who received the AZD1222 COVID-19 vaccine.

This clone appeared a single time. The V call is TRBV5-1, the J call TRBJ2-5, with D possibly being TRBD1 (8 bases). The germline V gene encodes CDR1 SGHRS and CDR2 YFSETQ. V dropped 3 bases and J dropped 5 bases, with 17 bases sitting between them. The CDR3 length is 15 residues. The CDR3 spells CASSSTGEGLETQYF. The CDR3 DNA reads TGCGCCAGCAGCTCGACAGGGGAGGGGTTGGAGACCCAGTACTTC. The whole variable domain, filled in from reference TRBV5-1 and TRBJ2-5, reads KAGVTQTPRYLIKTRGQQVTLSCSPISGHRSVSWYQQTPGQGLQFLFEYFSETQRNKGNFPGRFSGRQFSNSRSEMNVSTLELGDSALYLCASSSTGEGLETQYFGPGTRLLVL.

This chain links TRBV6-5 with TRBJ2-2, with unresolved D. The V end was cut by 2 bases, the J end by 0 bases, with 10 bases between. Germline-derived CDR1 and CDR2 are MNHEY and SVGAGI. This CDR3 has 16 amino acids. The CDR3 DNA is TGTGCCAGCAGTTACGCGGCGGCGCCGAACACCGGGGAGCTGTTTTTT. Its protein is CASSYAAAPNTGELFF.

V and J are TRBV19 and TRBJ1-5; D is uncertain. Germline assignment: CDR1 LNHDA and CDR2 SQIVND (reference sequence). V was clipped by 7 bases and J by 4 bases, with 8 bases between them. There are 12 residues in the CDR3. The CDR3 region has the DNA TGTGCCAGTAAAAACAAGAATCAGCCCCAGCATTTT. Protein sequence: CASKNKNQPQHF.

The chain combines TRBV6-5 with TRBJ1-6; TRBD1 agrees at 8 bases. CDR1 and CDR2 from the germline V gene are MNHEY and SVGAGI. This CDR3 is 14 amino acids long. J gave up 7 bases and V 5 bases, and 4 bases lay outside the gene matches. The CDR3 loop reads CASSLQGDNSPLHF. The CDR3 DNA sequence: TGTGCCAGCAGTCTACAGGGGGACAATTCACCCCTCCACTTT.

This clone was observed a single time. The V call is TRBV5-1, the J call TRBJ2-3, with 11 bases that match TRBD2. The CDR3 runs to 19 residues. Germline CDR1 is SGHRS and CDR2 is YFSETQ. V trimming: 7 bases; J trimming: 2 bases; junction bases outside the gene matches: 18. In DNA form, the CDR3 reads TGCGCCAGCGGGACTCCGTCGTATGGGACTAGCGGACCCACAGATACGCAGTATTTT. Residues: CASGTPSYGTSGPTDTQYF.

The V call is TRBV28, the J call TRBJ1-2, with D maybe TRBD1 (6 bases). The CDR3 has 12 residues. Trimming took off 10 bases at V and 8 bases at J, with 17 bases between the two ends. The germline V gene has CDR1 MDHEN and CDR2 SYDVKM. As DNA, the CDR3 is TGTGCCACTGCACAGGGCGGGAGGGGCTACACCTTC. Translating gives CATAQGGRGYTF.

This rearrangement joins TRBV10-3 to TRBJ1-1; D is possibly TRBD1 (5 bases). Germline V gene lookup returns CDR1 ENHRY and CDR2 SYGVKD. The CDR3 length is 13 residues. V was trimmed by 3 bases and J by 2 bases, leaving 7 bases between them. The CDR3 here is CAISDRDNTEAFF. Written as DNA, the CDR3 is TGTGCCATCAGTGATCGGGACAACACTGAAGCTTTCTTT.

The chain is built from TRBV19 and TRBJ1-1; D is unresolved. The CDR3 has 15 residues. Per germline, CDR1 LNHDA and CDR2 SQIVND (reference sequence). Trimming took off 1 base at V and 2 bases at J, with 11 bases between the two ends. The CDR3 nucleotides read TGTGCCAGTAGTATAGGGGCAGGCCATAACACTGAAGCTTTCTTT. Translating it yields CASSIGAGHNTEAFF. The whole variable domain, filled in from reference TRBV19 and TRBJ1-1, reads DGGITQSPKYLFRKEGQNVTLSCEQNLNHDAMYWYRQDPGQGLRLIYYSQIVNDFQKGDIAEGYSVSREKKESFPLTVTSAQKNPTAFYLCASSIGAGHNTEAFFGQGTRLTVV.

This chain connects TRBV5-4 to TRBJ2-6, with 9 bases fitting TRBD1. J lost 12 bases, V lost 4 bases, and 8 bases had no gene match. In germline, CDR1 is SGHNT, CDR2 YYREEE (reference sequence). The CDR3 has 14 residues. The CDR3 DNA reads as TGTGCCAGCAGCCCACGGACAGGGGCGATCGTCCTGACTTTC. This encodes CASSPRTGAIVLTF.

The rearrangement joins TRBV3-1 (or the pseudogene TRBV3-2) to TRBJ1-1, with 7 nucleotides matching TRBD1. Germline assignment: CDR1 LGHDT and CDR2 YNNKEL (reference sequence). CDR3 length: 14 amino acids. V was pared by 1 base and J by 10 bases, with 9 bases of the junction left unmatched. CDR3 sequence: CASSQGTGDQGAFF. The CDR3 DNA reads TGTGCCAGCAGCCAAGGAACAGGGGATCAAGGAGCTTTCTTT.

This clone was seen a handful of times. The CDR3 region has the DNA TGTGCCATCAGTGAGACCTGGACATACTATAGCAATCAGCCCCAGCATTTT. Translating gives CAISETWTYYSNQPQHF. The chain carries TRBV10-3 and TRBJ1-5; D is possibly TRBD1 (5 bases). Germline V lookup: CDR1 ENHRY, CDR2 SYGVKD. The ends were cut back, 2 bases at V and 0 bases at J, with 14 bases in the middle. The CDR3 consists of 17 residues.

The V gene is TRBV5-1, the J gene TRBJ2-1; 12 nucleotides agree with TRBD2. Germline CDR1 reads SGHRS; CDR2 reads YFSETQ. V trimming: 0 bases; J trimming: 4 bases; junction bases outside the gene matches: 2. This CDR3 region has 16 residues. The CDR3 loop is CASSLVGLAGYNEQFF. CDR3 bases: TGCGCCAGCAGCTTGGTAGGACTAGCGGGGTACAATGAGCAGTTCTTC.

The chain recombines TRBV19 with TRBJ1-2; the D gene is possibly TRBD1 (6 bases). The CDR3 extends over 18 amino acids. Germline loops: CDR1 LNHDA, CDR2 SQIVND (reference sequence). V gave up 8 bases and J gave up 7 bases, with 32 bases separating them. CDR3 bases: TGTGCCAGTGCGAATGGGGCAACAGGGAATCCAGGATTGGGTGGCTACACCTTC. Its translation: CASANGATGNPGLGGYTF.

Judged by abundance, this clone is medium-sized. The V and J genes are TRBV27 and TRBJ2-7; TRBD2 matches at 14 bases. CDR3 length: 18 residues. CDR1 and CDR2 (germline): MNHEY, SMNVEV (reference sequence). The V gene end was trimmed by 6 bases and the J gene end by 4 bases; junction bases not matched to a gene: 14. CDR3 nucleotide sequence: TGTGCCAGCAGGACAACCGGGACTAGCGGGAGCAGGTCTTACGAGCAGTACTTC. This encodes CASRTTGTSGSRSYEQYF.

The chain employs TRBV5-1 and TRBJ2-2; no reliable D call. CDR3 size: 12 residues. Germline CDR1 reads SGHRS; CDR2 reads YFSETQ. The ends were cut back, 5 bases at V and 6 bases at J, with 8 bases in the middle. CDR3: CASRGGSGELFF. The CDR3, as DNA: TGCGCCAGCAGGGGCGGCTCCGGGGAGCTGTTTTTT. Supplemented by reference TRBV5-1 and TRBJ2-2, the full variable domain reads KAGVTQTPRYLIKTRGQQVTLSCSPISGHRSVSWYQQTPGQGLQFLFEYFSETQRNKGNFPGRFSGRQFSNSRSEMNVSTLELGDSALYLCASRGGSGELFFGEGSRLTVL.

The chain links TRBV7-9 to TRBJ2-5; TRBD1 might be the D (6 bases). The CDR3 extends over 15 amino acids. V lost 5 bases and J 0 bases, leaving 13 bases between the germline ends. Germline CDR1 SEHNR, CDR2 FQNEAQ (reference sequence). As DNA, the CDR3 is TGTGCCAGCAGCCCGGAGGACAGCTACCAAGAGACCCAGTACTTC. This sequence encodes CASSPEDSYQETQYF.

DNA for the CDR3: TGTGCCACCGGACAGGGTCGAGAGACCCAGTACTTC. This codes for CATGQGRETQYF. The chain couples TRBV24-1 to TRBJ2-5, with 8 bases lining up with TRBD1. The germline V gene encodes CDR1 KGHDR and CDR2 SFDVKD. The CDR3 loop spans 12 amino acids. J lost 4 bases, V lost 9 bases, and 3 bases had no gene match.

This clone appeared a few times. V is TRBV2 and J is TRBJ1-5, with 9 bases lining up with TRBD1. V trimming: 6 bases; J trimming: 4 bases; junction bases outside the gene matches: 4. Germline values: CDR1 SNHLY, CDR2 FYNNEI. CDR3 length equals 14 residues. The CDR3 region is CASSAGTGNQPQHF. In nucleotides, the CDR3 is TGTGCCAGCAGCGCCGGGACAGGGAATCAGCCCCAGCATTTT.

This clone has a single count. This rearrangement joins TRBV20-1 to TRBJ2-7; D gene ambiguous. Germline lookup yields CDR1 DFQATT and CDR2 SNEGSKA (reference sequence). The CDR3 runs to 11 residues. V lost 1 base and J 7 bases, leaving 8 bases between the germline ends. The CDR3 region is CSARGNIEQYF. For the CDR3, the DNA is TGCAGTGCTAGAGGGAATATTGAGCAGTACTTC.

The V gene is TRBV7-8, the J gene TRBJ2-1; 8 bases agree with TRBD2. The CDR3 length is 15 residues. J lost 7 bases, V lost 1 base, and 6 bases had no gene match. Germline V gives CDR1 SGHVS, CDR2 FQNEAQ. The CDR3 loop is CASSLGGGPPNEQFF. The CDR3 nucleotides read TGTGCCAGCAGCTTAGGCGGGGGGCCCCCGAATGAGCAGTTCTTC.

Here the CDR3 reads CASSKACRAQETQYF. The CDR3 region has the DNA TGTGCCAGCAGCAAAGCGTGCAGGGCCCAAGAGACCCAGTACTTC. This chain uses TRBV21-1 with TRBJ2-5; TRBD1 is the table's D call, not checked against the DNA. TRBV21-1 is assigned pseudogene status. The CDR3 spans 15 residues.

This clone was seen a few times. The rearrangement joins TRBV5-6 to TRBJ2-6; D gene ambiguous. This CDR3 has 15 residues. Germline CDR1 is SGHDT and CDR2 is YYEEEE. V lost 4 bases and J 3 bases, leaving 11 bases between the germline ends. CDR3 sequence reads: CASSPRSDGANVLTF. The CDR3 nucleotides read TGTGCCAGCAGCCCTAGGTCCGATGGGGCCAACGTCCTGACTTTC. The whole variable domain, filled in from reference TRBV5-6 and TRBJ2-6, reads DAGVTQSPTHLIKTRGQQVTLRCSPKSGHDTVSWYQQALGQGPQFIFQYYEEEERQRGNFPDRFSGHQFPNYSSELNVNALLLGDSALYLCASSPRSDGANVLTFGAGSRLTVL.

The J gene is TRBJ1-3, the V gene TRBV29-1, with D possibly TRBD1 on 6 matching bases. CDR3 length: 14 residues. V lost 0 bases to trimming and J lost 4 bases, with 10 bases between them. The germline V gene has CDR1 SQVTM and CDR2 ANQGSEA. The CDR3, as DNA: TGCAGCGTTGAAGAAGTCGGGGGCGGAAACACCATATATTTT. The encoded protein is CSVEEVGGGNTIYF.

Written as DNA, the CDR3 is TGTGCCAGCAGTTTAGGGGCCTTGGGGGGCTACACCTTC. It specifies CASSLGALGGYTF. The rearrangement uses TRBV28 and TRBJ1-2; tentative D call: TRBD1 (5 bases). This CDR3 is built from 13 residues. The V gene lost 2 bases and the J gene lost 8 bases, with 12 bases spanning the gap. CDR1 and CDR2 (germline): MDHEN, SYDVKM.

Ten or more counts support this clone. The chain combines TRBV10-2 with TRBJ2-7; TRBD2 might be the D (6 bases). Trimming removed 4 bases at V and 2 bases at J, with 12 bases between. The CDR3 extends over 14 amino acids. The V gene's germline CDR1 is WSHSY and CDR2 SAAADI. The CDR3 nucleotides read TGCGCCAGCAGTGGTAGGCGGGGAACCTACGAGCAGTACTTC. This codes for CASSGRRGTYEQYF.

The gene calls are TRBV10-3 and TRBJ2-3, with 7 bases identical to TRBD1. CDR3 length equals 14 residues. Germline V gene lookup returns CDR1 ENHRY and CDR2 SYGVKD. Trimming at V came to 10 bases and at J to 2 bases, leaving 9 bases not matched to a gene. CDR3 residues: CATAGQAPTDTQYF. CDR3 bases: TGTGCCACCGCCGGACAGGCACCCACAGATACGCAGTATTTT.

The rearrangement links TRBV2 to TRBJ2-3, with 14 bases lining up with TRBD2. Germline loops: CDR1 SNHLY, CDR2 FYNNEI. This CDR3 has 15 residues. Trimming cost V 6 bases and J 4 bases; bases outside gene matches: 3. CDR3 in amino acids: CASRGLAGVADTQYF. Written as DNA, the CDR3 is TGTGCCAGCAGGGGACTAGCGGGAGTTGCAGATACGCAGTATTTT.